One sample yielded the 32 T cell receptor beta chains listed below, sequenced in a study of CD8 T cells in ankylosing spondylitis. Study findings and constraints: A motif in TCR beta, a set of 8 or 9 highly homologous variants, appeared characteristic of ankylosing spondylitis blood.

What these receptors recognize is not known. TCRdb used MiXCR to reprocess the 5' RACE reads, holding one entry per CDR3 protein. The table shows about 330,000 distinct CDR3 sequences, with 8% occurring only once. The sequencing sample was made of blood, either unsorted or a sorted T cell fraction (not recorded which). The receptors originated from a male donor with ankylosing spondylitis.

The gene calls are TRBV5-1 and TRBJ2-1; 9 nucleotides line up with TRBD2. V lost 0 bases and J lost 5; bases outside the gene matches: 6. Germline lookup yields CDR1 SGHRS and CDR2 YFSETQ. CDR3 length equals 16 residues. This CDR3 is CASSLVASGTHNEQFF. CDR3 nucleotide sequence: TGCGCCAGCAGCTTGGTCGCTAGCGGGACCCACAATGAGCAGTTCTTC.

Only a few counts were recorded for this clonotype. The J gene is TRBJ1-1, the V gene TRBV7-3; D ambiguous. Germline V gene data show CDR1 as SGHTA and CDR2 as FQGTGA. Deletions cut 7 bases from V and 0 bases from J, with 12 bases between. The CDR3 has 14 amino acids. The CDR3 DNA reads TGTGCCAGCACTTTTAGCAGCCTGAACACTGAAGCTTTCTTT. Its protein product is CASTFSSLNTEAFF.

The chain has TRBV6-5 and TRBJ2-7; 7 nucleotides agree with TRBD2. This CDR3 spans 15 amino acids. Looked up from germline, CDR1 is MNHEY and CDR2 is SVGAGI. The ends lost 1 base at V and 6 bases at J; junction bases unmatched: 9. CDR3 protein: CASSYLVAGASEQYF. As DNA, the CDR3 is TGTGCCAGCAGTTACTTAGTCGCGGGAGCGTCCGAGCAGTACTTC.

This clonotype was counted between two and nine times. The CDR3 region is CASSPLSGANTGELFF. As DNA, the CDR3 is TGTGCCAGCTCACCACTCAGCGGCGCGAACACCGGGGAGCTGTTTTTT. This chain joins TRBV18 and TRBJ2-2; D might be TRBD2 (5 bases). The germline V and J ends were trimmed by 1 base and 0 bases, with 9 bases remaining between them. Germline values: CDR1 KGHSH, CDR2 LQKENI. This CDR3 is 16 amino acids long.

This clonotype has more than one count but fewer than ten. The rearrangement joins TRBV11-2 to TRBJ2-3; 14 bases align to TRBD2. V shed 2 bases, J shed 5 bases, and the junction held 9 bases outside the gene matches. The CDR3 sequence is 18 residues long. CDR1 and CDR2 (germline): SGHAT, FQNNGV. The CDR3 DNA is TGTGCCAGCAGCTTACTGCCCGGGACTAGCGGGAGCCGAGATACGCAGTATTTT. Amino acid sequence: CASSLLPGTSGSRDTQYF.

This clonotype showed up just a few times. The chain combines TRBV19 with TRBJ1-2; perhaps TRBD1 as D (5 bases). V was clipped by 3 bases and J by 4 bases, with 15 bases between them. Looked up from germline, CDR1 is LNHDA and CDR2 is SQIVND (reference sequence). The CDR3 extends over 15 amino acids. CDR3 sequence reads: CASSIPRGVFYGYTF. The CDR3, as DNA: TGTGCCAGTAGTATTCCGCGGGGCGTTTTCTATGGCTACACCTTC.

This clonotype was counted between two and nine times. This chain links TRBV12-3 or TRBV12-4 with TRBJ2-1; D may be TRBD1 or TRBD2 (5 bases each). The V end was cut by 3 bases, the J end by 0 bases, with 9 bases between. The CDR3 is 15 amino acids. This CDR3 is CASSFTGRSYNEQFF. The DNA of the CDR3 is TGTGCCAGCAGTTTTACGGGACGCTCCTACAATGAGCAGTTCTTC.

This clonotype was observed a handful of times. The chain combines TRBV15 with TRBJ1-2; D is unresolved. The V gene's germline CDR1 is LNHNV and CDR2 YYDKDF (reference sequence). Trimming removed 1 base from V and 6 bases from J, with 9 bases in between. The length of the CDR3 is 13 residues. The CDR3, as DNA: TGTGCCACCAGCAGAGTTAGAATGGATGGCTACACCTTC. Encoded protein: CATSRVRMDGYTF.

The chain uses TRBV11-1 and TRBJ2-1, with TRBD2 as a possible D gene (6 bases). Germline V gives CDR1 SGHAT, CDR2 FQDESV (reference sequence). The CDR3 is 13 amino acids. The V end lost 5 bases, the J end lost 9 bases, and 14 bases lay between the germline ends. The CDR3 sequence: CASSLVRGSEQFF. As DNA, the CDR3 is TGTGCCAGCAGCCTTGTCCGGGGGTCTGAGCAGTTCTTC.

This clonotype was seen repeatedly, ten times or more. This chain joins TRBV5-1 and TRBJ2-2; no reliable D call. Trimming pared 4 bases from V and 0 bases from J, leaving 7 bases between. The CDR3 is made up of 14 amino acids. CDR1 is SGHRS, CDR2 YFSETQ, per germline. CDR3 DNA: TGCGCCAGCAGCCCAGAGGCGAACACCGGGGAGCTGTTTTTT. Its translation is CASSPEANTGELFF.

There are many counts of this clonotype. J is TRBJ2-1 and V is TRBV18, with D possibly being TRBD1 (6 bases). This CDR3 has 16 residues. Looked up from germline, CDR1 is KGHSH and CDR2 is LQKENI. V dropped 3 bases and J dropped 13 bases, with 25 bases sitting between them. CDR3 loop: CASSPTTGDRLLEQFF. The CDR3 bases are TGTGCCAGCTCACCTACGACAGGAGATAGATTATTAGAACAGTTCTTC. Supplemented by reference TRBV18 and TRBJ2-1, the full variable domain reads NAGVMQNPRHLVRRRGQEARLRCSPMKGHSHVYWYRQLPEEGLKFMVYLQKENIIDESGMPKERFSAEFPKEGPSILRIQQVVRGDSAAYFCASSPTTGDRLLEQFFGPGTRLTVL.

This clonotype was recorded many times. This chain joins TRBV28 and TRBJ2-1; D possibly corresponds to TRBD2 (6 bases). V lost 9 bases, J lost 8 bases, and 23 bases lay in between. Germline-derived CDR1 and CDR2 are MDHEN and SYDVKM. The length of the CDR3 is 15 residues. CDR3 in amino acids: CASFSGVRRYDEQFF. The CDR3 DNA reads TGTGCCAGTTTTAGCGGAGTCAGGAGGTACGATGAGCAGTTCTTC. The full variable domain, in which reference TRBV28 and TRBJ2-1 provide the parts outside the CDR3, is DVKVTQSSRYLVKRTGEKVFLECVQDMDHENMFWYRQDPGLGLRLIYFSYDVKMKEKGDIPEGYSVSREKKERFSLILESASTNQTSMYLCASFSGVRRYDEQFFGPGTRLTVL.

This clonotype was picked up many times. The CDR3 is CASSLGRDNEQFF. In DNA, the CDR3 is TGTGCCAGCAGCTTAGGGCGTGACAATGAGCAGTTCTTC. The chain carries TRBV7-2 and TRBJ2-1, with D hard to call. The CDR3 runs to 13 residues. Germline loops: CDR1 SGHTA, CDR2 FQGNSA. V was clipped by 1 base and J by 5 bases, with 6 bases between them.

The chain carries TRBV27 and TRBJ2-5; D is possibly TRBD2 (7 bases). The CDR3 loop spans 14 amino acids. The germline V gene has CDR1 MNHEY and CDR2 SMNVEV (reference sequence). Trimming removed 5 bases from V and 2 bases from J, with 12 bases in between. This chain's CDR3 is CASSEGGGQETQYF. The CDR3 DNA is TGTGCCAGCAGTGAAGGGGGGGGACAAGAGACCCAGTACTTC.

The J gene is TRBJ2-1, the V gene TRBV4-2; 9 bases are shared with TRBD2. CDR1 LGHNA and CDR2 YNFKEQ come from the germline V gene. Trimming at V came to 3 bases and at J to 2 bases, leaving 5 bases not matched to a gene. The CDR3 is 16 amino acids. For the CDR3, the DNA is TGTGCCAGCAGCCATGTGACTAGCGGCACCTACAATGAGCAGTTCTTC. Its protein is CASSHVTSGTYNEQFF.

This clonotype is classed as medium-sized (0.01 to 0.1%). The junction does not match germline at one end; this may be a read error. The DNA of the CDR3 is TGTGCCAGCAGCTTGGGGGGGGACAATGAGCAGTTCTTC. Protein: CASSLGGDNEQFF. The chain combines TRBV5-1 with TRBJ2-1; 7 bases are a match to TRBD2. CDR3 length equals 13 residues. Germline V lookup: CDR1 SGHRS, CDR2 YFSETQ.

This clonotype was seen a handful of times. The rearrangement joins TRBV27 to TRBJ2-7; D may be TRBD1 (6 bases). Trimming shortened V by 4 bases and J by 1 base, and 8 bases separated the two germline ends. Germline CDR1 MNHEY, CDR2 SMNVEV (reference sequence). This CDR3 has 13 residues. The CDR3 DNA sequence: TGTGCCAGCAGTTCCCAGGGGTCCTACGAGCAGTACTTC. Protein: CASSSQGSYEQYF.

This clonotype was observed a few times. V and J are TRBV7-9 and TRBJ2-1; TRBD2 aligns across 8 bases. This CDR3 has 14 residues. Germline V gives CDR1 SEHNR, CDR2 FQNEAQ (reference sequence). Unmatched junction bases numbered 7, after V lost 5 bases and J lost 7 bases. The CDR3 DNA sequence: TGTGCCAGCAGCCTTTCCCCGGGGGGGAATGAGCAGTTCTTC. It translates to CASSLSPGGNEQFF.

This clonotype turned up a few times. This chain joins TRBV7-2 and TRBJ1-4; weak D call: TRBD1 (6 bases). This CDR3 is 14 amino acids long. Germline V CDR1 and CDR2: SGHTA, FQGNSA. V was trimmed by 2 bases and J by 8 bases, leaving 12 bases between them. The CDR3 DNA sequence: TGTGCCAGCAGCTTATCCGGCCAGGGGGAAAAACTGTTTTTT. Translated, it gives CASSLSGQGEKLFF.

The chain joins TRBV12-3 or TRBV12-4 to TRBJ2-7; no definite D call. V lost 4 bases and J 1 base, leaving 14 bases between the germline ends. The CDR3 is made up of 15 amino acids. The chain's CDR3 is CASSSRSAESYEQYF. For the CDR3, the DNA is TGTGCCAGCAGTTCCCGGTCAGCCGAATCCTACGAGCAGTACTTC.

V gene TRBV5-1 combines with J gene TRBJ2-7, with D unresolved. Trimming removed 0 bases from V and 3 bases from J, with 10 bases in between. The CDR3 runs to 14 residues. The germline V gene encodes CDR1 SGHRS and CDR2 YFSETQ. This CDR3 reads CASSLEDFSYEQYF. The CDR3 region has the DNA TGCGCCAGCAGCTTGGAGGATTTTAGCTACGAGCAGTACTTC.

This clonotype appeared a few times. The rearrangement links TRBV7-9 to TRBJ1-2; weak D call: TRBD1 (5 bases). Looked up from germline, CDR1 is SEHNR and CDR2 is FQNEAQ (reference sequence). Trimming took off 4 bases at V and 7 bases at J, with 16 bases between the two ends. This CDR3 comprises 14 residues. The CDR3 reads CASSSPLGGFGYTF. The DNA for the CDR3 is TGTGCCAGCAGCTCACCTCTGGGGGGGTTTGGCTACACCTTC. The full variable domain, in which reference TRBV7-9 and TRBJ1-2 provide the parts outside the CDR3, is DTGVSQNPRHKITKRGQNVTFRCDPISEHNRLYWYRQTLGQGPEFLTYFQNEAQLEKSRLLSDRFSAERPKGSFSTLEIQRTEQGDSAMYLCASSSPLGGFGYTFGSGTRLTVV.

This clonotype came up a few times. The gene calls are TRBV12-3 or TRBV12-4 and TRBJ2-1, with D possibly matching TRBD2 (6 bases). The germline V and J ends were trimmed by 6 bases and 1 base, with 10 bases remaining between them. This CDR3 has 14 residues. The CDR3 DNA sequence: TGTGCCAGCAGCGTGGGGAGGTCCTACAATGAGCAGTTCTTC. Translated: CASSVGRSYNEQFF.

This clonotype was counted only a few times. The chain employs TRBV27 and TRBJ2-7; TRBD2 might be the D (7 bases). The CDR3 totals 15 residues. Germline assignment: CDR1 MNHEY and CDR2 SMNVEV (reference sequence). V was shortened by 3 bases and J by 6 bases, with 18 bases between the two germline ends. This CDR3 is CASSLRGRAGAEQYF. The CDR3, as DNA: TGTGCCAGCAGTTTGCGGGGGCGGGCGGGAGCCGAGCAGTACTTC.

This clonotype was seen a few times. A junction boundary mismatches the germline segment, possibly from a read error. This rearrangement joins TRBV5-6 to TRBJ2-3; possibly TRBD1 for D (6 bases). CDR3 size: 17 residues. The germline V gene has CDR1 SGHDT and CDR2 YYEEEE. In DNA, the CDR3 is TGTGCCCGCAGCTTGGCTCTTGGTCTCAGGGGCGCAGATACGCAGTATTTT. This codes for CARSLALGLRGADTQYF.

The rearrangement joins TRBV11-3 to TRBJ2-3; 7 bases are shared with TRBD2. This CDR3 contains 16 residues. CDR1 is SGHNT, CDR2 YENEEA, per germline. With 5 bases clipped from V and 3 bases from J, the junction kept 11 bases outside the gene matches. The chain's CDR3 is CASSVGSGGSTDTQYF. The CDR3 bases are TGTGCCAGCAGCGTGGGGTCTGGCGGGAGTACAGATACGCAGTATTTT. The variable domain in full, with the rest retrieved from reference TRBV11-3 and TRBJ2-3, is EAGVVQSPRYKIIEKKQPVAFWCNPISGHNTLYWYLQNLGQGPELLIRYENEEAVDDSQLPKDRFSAERLKGVDSTLKIQPAELGDSAVYLCASSVGSGGSTDTQYFGPGTRLTVL.

Details on this clonotype: It may be a read error: a sequence one base away is much more abundant. The chain joins TRBV12-3 or TRBV12-4 to TRBJ1-3; 10 nucleotides line up with TRBD1. This CDR3 has 13 residues. The CDR3 sequence: CASYRDRGNTICF. CDR3 coding DNA: TGTGCCAGCTACCGGGACAGGGGAAACACCATATGTTTT.

About this clonotype: This may be a read error, as it is one base from a much larger clone. This chain connects TRBV6-2 or TRBV6-3 to TRBJ2-1, with 11 bases matching TRBD2. V shed 10 bases and J 2 bases; nucleotides not matched to a gene: 10. Germline lookup yields CDR1 MNHEY and CDR2 SVGEGT. This CDR3 is built from 16 residues. This CDR3 is CATTRLAGPPYNEQFF. The CDR3 DNA reads as TGTGCCACTACGAGACTAGCGGGGCCCCCCTACAATGAGCAGTTCTTC.

This clonotype was seen only a few times. The chain couples TRBV2 to TRBJ2-7; 9 nucleotides align to TRBD2. The trim removed 2 bases at V and 3 bases at J, leaving 5 bases unmatched. This CDR3 spans 15 amino acids. Germline CDR1 is SNHLY and CDR2 is FYNNEI. CDR3 sequence reads: CASSELLAGLYEQYF. The CDR3, as DNA: TGTGCCAGCAGTGAATTACTAGCGGGTCTCTACGAGCAGTACTTC.

This clonotype was found a few times. This sequence joins TRBV7-2 and TRBJ2-7, with 8 bases lining up with TRBD2. The length of the CDR3 is 17 residues. Germline CDR1 and CDR2: SGHTA and FQGNSA. V lost 2 bases, J lost 3 bases, and 12 bases stayed unmatched. The CDR3 region is CASSLSGLAGTSYEQYF. The CDR3 nucleotides are TGTGCCAGCAGCTTATCGGGCCTAGCGGGTACCAGCTACGAGCAGTACTTC. The variable domain in full, completed from reference TRBV7-2 and TRBJ2-7, reads GAGVSQSPSNKVTEKGKDVELRCDPISGHTALYWYRQSLGQGLEFLIYFQGNSAPDKSGLPSDRFSAERTGGSVSTLTIQRTQQEDSAVYLCASSLSGLAGTSYEQYFGPGTRLTVT.

The chain combines TRBV7-9 with TRBJ2-1; TRBD2 matches 11 bases. The germline gives CDR1 SEHNR, CDR2 FQNEAQ (reference sequence). This CDR3 spans 15 amino acids. The J segment lost 1 base and the V segment lost 5 bases, leaving 1 base of the junction unmatched. CDR3 protein: CASSASGRSYNEQFF. CDR3 coding DNA: TGTGCCAGCAGCGCTAGCGGGAGGTCCTACAATGAGCAGTTCTTC.

The chain joins TRBV18 to TRBJ2-7; D tentatively reads TRBD1 or TRBD2 (7 bases each). Germline V gene sequence: CDR1 KGHSH, CDR2 LQKENI. V was trimmed by 2 bases and J by 7 bases, leaving 12 bases between them. This CDR3 region has 13 residues. Here the CDR3 reads CASSPGEGAEQYF. The CDR3 nucleotides are TGTGCCAGCTCACCAGGGGAGGGGGCAGAGCAGTACTTC.